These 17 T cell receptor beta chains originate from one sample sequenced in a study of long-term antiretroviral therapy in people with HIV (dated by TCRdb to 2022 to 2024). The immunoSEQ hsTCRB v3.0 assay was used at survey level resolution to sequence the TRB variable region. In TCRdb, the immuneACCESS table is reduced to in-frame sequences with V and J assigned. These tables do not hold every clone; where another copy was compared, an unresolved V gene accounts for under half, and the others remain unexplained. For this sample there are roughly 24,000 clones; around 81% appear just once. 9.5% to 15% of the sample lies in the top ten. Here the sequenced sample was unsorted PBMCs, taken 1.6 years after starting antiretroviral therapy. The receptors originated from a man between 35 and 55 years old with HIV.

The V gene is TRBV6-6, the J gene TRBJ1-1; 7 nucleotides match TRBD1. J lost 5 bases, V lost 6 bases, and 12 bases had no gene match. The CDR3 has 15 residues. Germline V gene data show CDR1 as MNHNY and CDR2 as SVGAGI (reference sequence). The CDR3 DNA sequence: TGTGCCAGCAGCCCAGACAGGGAAAGGGGGACTGAAGCTTTCTTT. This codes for CASSPDRERGTEAFF.

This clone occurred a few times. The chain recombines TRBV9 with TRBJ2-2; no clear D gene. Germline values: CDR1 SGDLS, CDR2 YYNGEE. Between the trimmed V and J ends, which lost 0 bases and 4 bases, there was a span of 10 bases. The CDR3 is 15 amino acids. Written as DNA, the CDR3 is TGTGCCAGCAGCGTAGAGGGCAGAAGCACCGGGGAGCTGTTTTTT. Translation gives CASSVEGRSTGELFF.

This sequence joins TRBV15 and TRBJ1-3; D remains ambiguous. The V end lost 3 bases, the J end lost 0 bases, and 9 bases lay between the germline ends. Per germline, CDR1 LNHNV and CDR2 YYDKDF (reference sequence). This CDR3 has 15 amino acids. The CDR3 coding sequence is TGTGCCACCAGCAGTGAAGTCAACTCTGGAAACACCATATATTTT. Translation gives CATSSEVNSGNTIYF.

The CDR3 loop reads CASSAGTIYEQYF. In DNA form, the CDR3 reads TGTGCCAGCAGTGCCGGGACAATCTACGAGCAGTACTTC. The chain joins TRBV28 to TRBJ2-7; a possible D gene is TRBD1 (6 bases). The CDR3 loop spans 13 amino acids. From germline, CDR1 is MDHEN and CDR2 SYDVKM. Trimming left V 5 bases short and J 3 bases short, with 11 bases between.

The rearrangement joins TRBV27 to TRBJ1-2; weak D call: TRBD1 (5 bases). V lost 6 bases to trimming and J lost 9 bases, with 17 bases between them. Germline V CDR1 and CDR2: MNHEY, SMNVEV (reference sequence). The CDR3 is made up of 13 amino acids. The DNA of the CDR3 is TGTGCCAGCAGAAAAAACGAGGGGACCCGCTACACCTTC. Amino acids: CASRKNEGTRYTF.

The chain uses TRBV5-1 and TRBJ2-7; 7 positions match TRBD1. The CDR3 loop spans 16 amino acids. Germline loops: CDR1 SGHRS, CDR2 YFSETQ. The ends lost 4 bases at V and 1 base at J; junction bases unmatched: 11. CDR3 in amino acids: CASSPVTGERSYEQYF. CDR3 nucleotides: TGCGCCAGCAGCCCAGTAACAGGGGAAAGGTCCTACGAGCAGTACTTC.

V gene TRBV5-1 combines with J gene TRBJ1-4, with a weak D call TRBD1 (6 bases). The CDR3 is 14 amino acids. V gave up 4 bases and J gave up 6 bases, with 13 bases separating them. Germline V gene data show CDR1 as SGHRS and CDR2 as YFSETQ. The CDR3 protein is CASSEGHGDEKLFF. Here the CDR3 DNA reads TGCGCCAGCAGCGAGGGACACGGGGATGAAAAACTGTTTTTT. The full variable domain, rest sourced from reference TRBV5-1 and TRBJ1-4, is KAGVTQTPRYLIKTRGQQVTLSCSPISGHRSVSWYQQTPGQGLQFLFEYFSETQRNKGNFPGRFSGRQFSNSRSEMNVSTLELGDSALYLCASSEGHGDEKLFFGSGTQLSVL.

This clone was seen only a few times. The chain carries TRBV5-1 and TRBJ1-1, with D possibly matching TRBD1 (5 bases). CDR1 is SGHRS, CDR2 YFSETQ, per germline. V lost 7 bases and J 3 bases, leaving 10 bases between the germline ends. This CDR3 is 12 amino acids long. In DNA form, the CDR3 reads TGCGCCAGCCTGGGGGGGGACACTGAAGCTTTCTTT. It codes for CASLGGDTEAFF.

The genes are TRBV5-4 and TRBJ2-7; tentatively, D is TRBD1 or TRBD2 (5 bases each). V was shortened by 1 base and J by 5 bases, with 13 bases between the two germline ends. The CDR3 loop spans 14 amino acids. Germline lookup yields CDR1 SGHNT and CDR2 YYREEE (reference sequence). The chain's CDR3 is CASSLRGTRDEQYF. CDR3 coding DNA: TGTGCCAGCAGCTTGCGTGGGACGCGAGACGAGCAGTACTTC.

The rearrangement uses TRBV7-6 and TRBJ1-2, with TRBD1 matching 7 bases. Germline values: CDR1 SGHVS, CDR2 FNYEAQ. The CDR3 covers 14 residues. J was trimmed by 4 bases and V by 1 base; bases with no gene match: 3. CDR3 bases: TGTGCCAGCAGCTTAGGTGGGACAGCCTATGGCTACACCTTC. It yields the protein CASSLGGTAYGYTF.

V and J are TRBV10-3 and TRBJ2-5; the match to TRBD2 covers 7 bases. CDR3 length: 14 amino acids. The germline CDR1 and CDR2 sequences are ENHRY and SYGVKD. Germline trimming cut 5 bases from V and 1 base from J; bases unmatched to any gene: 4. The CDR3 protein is CAISSSSGQETQYF. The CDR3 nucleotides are TGTGCCATCAGTTCATCTAGCGGCCAAGAGACCCAGTACTTC.

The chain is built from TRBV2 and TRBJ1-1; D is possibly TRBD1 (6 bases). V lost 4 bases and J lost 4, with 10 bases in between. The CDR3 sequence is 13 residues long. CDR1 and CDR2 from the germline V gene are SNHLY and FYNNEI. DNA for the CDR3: TGTGCCAGCAGTGGGACAGTCGGCACTGAAGCTTTCTTT. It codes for CASSGTVGTEAFF. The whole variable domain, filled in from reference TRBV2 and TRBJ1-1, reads EPEVTQTPSHQVTQMGQEVILRCVPISNHLYFYWYRQILGQKVEFLVSFYNNEISEKSEIFDDQFSVERPDGSNFTLKIRSTKLEDSAMYFCASSGTVGTEAFFGQGTRLTVV.

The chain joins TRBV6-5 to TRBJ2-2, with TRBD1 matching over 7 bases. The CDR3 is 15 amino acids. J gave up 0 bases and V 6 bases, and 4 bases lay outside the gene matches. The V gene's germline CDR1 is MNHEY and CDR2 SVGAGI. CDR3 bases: TGTGCCAGCAGCACCGACAGGGCGAACACCGGGGAGCTGTTTTTT. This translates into CASSTDRANTGELFF.

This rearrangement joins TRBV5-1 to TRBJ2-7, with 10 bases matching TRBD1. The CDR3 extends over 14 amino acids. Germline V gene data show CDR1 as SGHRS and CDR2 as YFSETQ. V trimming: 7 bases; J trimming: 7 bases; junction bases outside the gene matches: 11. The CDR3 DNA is TGCGCCAGCGCCCCCGGGACAGGGGTGGGAGAGCAGTACTTC. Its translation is CASAPGTGVGEQYF. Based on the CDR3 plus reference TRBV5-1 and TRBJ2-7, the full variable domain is KAGVTQTPRYLIKTRGQQVTLSCSPISGHRSVSWYQQTPGQGLQFLFEYFSETQRNKGNFPGRFSGRQFSNSRSEMNVSTLELGDSALYLCASAPGTGVGEQYFGPGTRLTVT.

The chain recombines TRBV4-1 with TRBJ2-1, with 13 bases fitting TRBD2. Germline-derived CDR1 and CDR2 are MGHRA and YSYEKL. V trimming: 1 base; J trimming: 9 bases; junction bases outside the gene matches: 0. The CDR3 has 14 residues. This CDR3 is CASSQGTSGGEQFF. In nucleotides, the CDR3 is TGCGCCAGCAGCCAAGGGACTAGCGGGGGTGAGCAGTTCTTC.

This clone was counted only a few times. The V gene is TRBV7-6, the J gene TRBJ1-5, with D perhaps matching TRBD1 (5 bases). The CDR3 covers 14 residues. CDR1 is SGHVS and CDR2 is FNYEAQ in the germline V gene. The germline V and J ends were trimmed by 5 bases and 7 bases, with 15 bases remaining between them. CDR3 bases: TGTGCCAGCAGCCAAAGTGGGGAGGGGCAGCCCCAGCATTTT. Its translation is CASSQSGEGQPQHF.

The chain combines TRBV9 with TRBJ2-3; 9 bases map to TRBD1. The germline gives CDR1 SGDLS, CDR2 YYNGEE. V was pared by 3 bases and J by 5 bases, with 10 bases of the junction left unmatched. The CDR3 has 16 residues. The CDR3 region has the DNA TGTGCCAGCAGCGCTCAACCGGGACAGGGAGGAGATACGCAGTATTTT. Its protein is CASSAQPGQGGDTQYF.